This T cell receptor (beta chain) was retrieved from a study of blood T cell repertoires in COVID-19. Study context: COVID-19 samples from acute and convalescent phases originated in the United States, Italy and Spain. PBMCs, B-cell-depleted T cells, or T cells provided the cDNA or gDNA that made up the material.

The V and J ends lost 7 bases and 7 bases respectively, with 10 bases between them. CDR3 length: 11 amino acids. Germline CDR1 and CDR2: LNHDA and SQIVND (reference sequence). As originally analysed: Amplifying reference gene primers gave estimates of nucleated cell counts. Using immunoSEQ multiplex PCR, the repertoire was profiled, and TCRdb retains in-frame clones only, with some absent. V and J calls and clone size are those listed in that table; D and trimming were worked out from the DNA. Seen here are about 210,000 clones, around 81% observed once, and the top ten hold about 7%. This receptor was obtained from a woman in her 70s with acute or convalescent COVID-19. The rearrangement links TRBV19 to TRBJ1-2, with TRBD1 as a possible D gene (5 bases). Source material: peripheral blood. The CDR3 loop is CASIGGGGYTF. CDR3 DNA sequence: TGTGCCAGTATCGGGGGAGGTGGCTACACCTTC.